A selection of T cell receptor beta chains follows, all from one sample in a study of human T cells and chemical hapten exposure. TCRdb reprocessed the RACE reads via MiXCR and lists one record per CDR3 protein. This sample has more than 250,000 distinct CDR3 sequences, with about 8.6% found just once. The sample in question was whole blood, obtained in connection with sensitization to the hapten diphenylcyclopropenone (DPC). The receptor source for this set is a woman aged 35 to 49 with alopecia areata. Some clones in this sample may be carry-over from other donors' samples. Both conserved end residues are trimmed from each CDR3. Each record gives: V gene, clone size, CDR3 protein. Where a row states a size, it is once, few, many or the class of an expanded clone; other rows omit it.

V: TRBV13
size: few
CDR3: ASSRGRARETQY

V: TRBV7-8
size: few
CDR3: ASSQTGVLKQY

V: TRBV6-2/TRBV6-3
size: many
CDR3: ASSSVRGANQPQH

V: TRBV3-1
size: few
CDR3: ASRRTGFQETQY

V: TRBV12-3/TRBV12-4
size: many
CDR3: ASTSGLAGRGDTQY

V: TRBV5-1
size: -
CDR3: ASSGTGGGNTEAF

V: TRBV10-3
size: few
CDR3: AIRASGRAYNEQF

V: TRBV6-6
size: -
CDR3: ASSLQGIYGYT

V: TRBV7-2
size: -
CDR3: ASSLVMEETQY

V: TRBV6-2/TRBV6-3
size: -
CDR3: ASSYWTSGSYEQY

V: TRBV4-2
size: few
CDR3: ASSQDVRFTDTQY

V: TRBV7-3
size: few
CDR3: ASSLTALGTGELF

V: TRBV10-3
size: -
CDR3: AISEGGKETQY

V: TRBV12-3/TRBV12-4
size: many
CDR3: ASSLVTKNIQY

V: TRBV7-8
size: -
CDR3: ASSPQVKGTEAF

V: TRBV19
size: -
CDR3: ASTPQGNTGELF

V: TRBV20-1
size: -
CDR3: SARRGTSGGEQF

V: TRBV27
size: many
CDR3: ASSREGGTEAF

V: TRBV28
size: many
CDR3: ASSGADNSYNSPLH

V: TRBV9
size: few
CDR3: ASSVEGGAKLF

V: TRBV9
size: many
CDR3: ASSEQGTNQPQH

V: TRBV2
size: -
CDR3: ASSINQETQY

V: TRBV13
size: -
CDR3: ASSLEAGLRQF